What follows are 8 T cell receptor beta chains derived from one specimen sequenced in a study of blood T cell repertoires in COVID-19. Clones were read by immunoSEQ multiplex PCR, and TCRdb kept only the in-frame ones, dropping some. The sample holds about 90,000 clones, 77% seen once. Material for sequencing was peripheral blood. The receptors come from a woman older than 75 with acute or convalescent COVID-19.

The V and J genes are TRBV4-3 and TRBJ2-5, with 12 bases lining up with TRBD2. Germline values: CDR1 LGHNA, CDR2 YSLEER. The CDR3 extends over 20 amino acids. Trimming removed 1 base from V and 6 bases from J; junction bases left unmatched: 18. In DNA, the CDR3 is TGCGCCAGCAGCCAAGCCGTTCCTAGCGGGGGGGCGAGCCTTAGGAAGACCCAGTACTTC. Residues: CASSQAVPSGGASLRKTQYF.

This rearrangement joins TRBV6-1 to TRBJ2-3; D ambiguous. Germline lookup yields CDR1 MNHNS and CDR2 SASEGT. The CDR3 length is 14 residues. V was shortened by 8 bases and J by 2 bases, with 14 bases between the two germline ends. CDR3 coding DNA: TGTGCCAGCCGGTATCGATTCACCACAGATACGCAGTATTTT. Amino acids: CASRYRFTTDTQYF.

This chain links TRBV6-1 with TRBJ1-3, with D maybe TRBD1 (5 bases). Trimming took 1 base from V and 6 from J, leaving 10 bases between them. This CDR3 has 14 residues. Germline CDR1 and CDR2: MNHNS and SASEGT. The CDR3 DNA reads TGTGCCAGCAGTGAAGGCGGCAGGGTAAACACCATATATTTT. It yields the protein CASSEGGRVNTIYF.

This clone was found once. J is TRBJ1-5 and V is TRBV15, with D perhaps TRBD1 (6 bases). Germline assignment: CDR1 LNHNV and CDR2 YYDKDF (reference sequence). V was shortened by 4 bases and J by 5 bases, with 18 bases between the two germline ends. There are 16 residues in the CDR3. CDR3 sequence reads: CATSTRGYNIDQPQHF. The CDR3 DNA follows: TGTGCCACCAGCACCAGGGGATACAATATCGATCAGCCCCAGCATTTT.

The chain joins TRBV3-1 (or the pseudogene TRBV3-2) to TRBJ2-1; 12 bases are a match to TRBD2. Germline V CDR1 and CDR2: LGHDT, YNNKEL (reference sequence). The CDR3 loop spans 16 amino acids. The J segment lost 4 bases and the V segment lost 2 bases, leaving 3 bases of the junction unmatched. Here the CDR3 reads CASSQTSGGSYNEQFF. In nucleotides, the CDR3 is TGTGCCAGCAGCCAAACTAGCGGGGGGTCATACAATGAGCAGTTCTTC.

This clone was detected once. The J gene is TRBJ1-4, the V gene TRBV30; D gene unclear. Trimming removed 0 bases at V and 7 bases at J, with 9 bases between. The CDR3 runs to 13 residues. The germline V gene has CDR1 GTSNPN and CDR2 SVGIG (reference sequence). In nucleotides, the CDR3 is TGTGCCTGGAGTGTTGGAGTCCCTGAAAAACTGTTTTTT. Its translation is CAWSVGVPEKLFF.

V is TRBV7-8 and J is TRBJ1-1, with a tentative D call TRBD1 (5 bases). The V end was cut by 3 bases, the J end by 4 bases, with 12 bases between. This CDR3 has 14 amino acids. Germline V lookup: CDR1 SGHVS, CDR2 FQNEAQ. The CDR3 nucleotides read TGTGCCAGCAGCTTGTTCCGGGGGAGCACTGAAGCTTTCTTT. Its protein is CASSLFRGSTEAFF.

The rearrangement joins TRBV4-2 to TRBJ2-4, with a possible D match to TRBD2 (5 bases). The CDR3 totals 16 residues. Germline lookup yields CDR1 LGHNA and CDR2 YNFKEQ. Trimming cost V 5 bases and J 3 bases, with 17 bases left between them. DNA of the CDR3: TGTGCCAGCAGCGAGGGCCGTGGGGATGGCAAAAACATTCAGTACTTC. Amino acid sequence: CASSEGRGDGKNIQYF.